This T cell receptor (beta chain) comes out of a study of T cell repertoires in cytomegalovirus infection. The study, taken as a whole, reports: HLA-C-restricted CMV-specific TCR beta clonotypes prevailed in the ex vivo response.

TCRdb re-derived calls from the reads in MiXCR, one entry per CDR3 protein. The profile shows 310,000 or so distinct CDR3 sequences, roughly 24% of them singletons. With regard to this clonotype: Its matching antigen is unknown.

CDR1 SGHVT and CDR2 SQSDAQ come from the germline V gene. This CDR3 region has 14 residues. V was cut by 4 bases and J by 1 base, with 8 bases left in between. The specimen was PBMCs. The sequence was collected from a human donor in good health (CMV status not recorded). Some clones in this sample may be carry-over from other donors' samples. The rearrangement links TRBV7-4 to TRBJ1-5; no clear D. CDR3 bases: TGTGCCAGCAGCTCGTCAATAAGCAATCAGCCCCAGCATTTT. Protein product: CASSSSISNQPQHF.